This TCR beta chain was sequenced in a study of CD8 T cells in Susac syndrome. RNA amounts of about 0.5 to 1 ug underwent reverse transcription with random hexamers. Each CDR3 protein is one row after TCRdb ran MiXCR on the immunoSEQ multiplex PCR reads. The sample carries roughly 190,000 distinct CDR3 sequences, approximately 95% recorded once. CDR1 and CDR2 from the germline V gene are SGHVS and FNYEAQ. V lost 4 bases and J lost 9, with 13 bases in between. CDR3 size: 14 residues. This clonotype was obtained from a human donor with Susac syndrome. This chain connects TRBV7-6 to TRBJ1-6; perhaps TRBD1 as D (6 bases). The sample taken for sequencing was CD8+ T cells from PBMCs. CDR3 loop: CASSSRGGISPLHF. In DNA, the CDR3 is TGTGCCAGCAGCTCAAGGGGGGGCATTTCACCCCTCCACTTT.